This is a list of T cell receptor beta chains from one sample in a study of technical replicates of blood from a few donors. Repertoires were generated with immunoSEQ multiplex PCR, while TCRdb's copy carries only in-frame clones and drops some. The sample shows 55,000 to 70,000 clones, about nine tenths of them seen only once. Material: PBMCs. These receptors originate from a human donor in good health. Some clones in this sample may be carry-over from other donors' samples. Each CDR3 is given with its conserved first and last residue. The D gene is left open where the match is weak. Size is stated for part of the rows, as once, few or many counts, or as a class when the clone is expanded.

d_gene	v_gene	j_gene	abundance	len	CDR3nt	CDR3aa
NA	TRBV4-3	TRBJ2-1	NA	15	TGCGCCAGCAGCCCAGGTCGGGGCTCCTACAATGAGCAGTTCTTC	CASSPGRGSYNEQFF
TRBD1	TRBV5-6	TRBJ2-5	NA	16	TGTGCCAGCACCTTCAAAGCCGACAGGGTGGACGAGACCCAGTACTTC	CASTFKADRVDETQYF
NA	TRBV5-1	TRBJ1-2	NA	13	TGCGCCAGCAGCTTGGTGGAGGGGTCGGGCTACACCTTC	CASSLVEGSGYTF
NA	TRBV20-1	TRBJ2-1	NA	11	TGCAGTGGTCTGTCAGTGAATGAGCAGTTCTTC	CSGLSVNEQFF
NA	TRBV4-3	TRBJ1-2	NA	13	TGCGCCAGCAGCCAAGATACGGACTATGGCTACACCTTC	CASSQDTDYGYTF
NA	TRBV29-1	TRBJ1-2	NA	11	TGCAGCGTTGTATCTAGTCTAGGCTACACCTTC	CSVVSSLGYTF
TRBD2	TRBV13	TRBJ2-1	NA	16	TGTGCCAGCAGCCTCCAGACTAGCGGGAAAGGGGATGAGCAGTTCTTC	CASSLQTSGKGDEQFF
NA	TRBV7-2	TRBJ1-1	NA	15	TGTGCCAGCAGCTTACAGGGCCGGGTGAACACTGAAGCTTTCTTT	CASSLQGRVNTEAFF
TRBD1	TRBV10-3	TRBJ1-1	NA	13	TGTGCCATCAGTGGACAGGGGGGGACTGAAGCTTTCTTT	CAISGQGGTEAFF
NA	TRBV20-1	TRBJ1-2	NA	11	TGCAGTGTTGGGCGGGTGGGAGGCTACACCTTC	CSVGRVGGYTF
TRBD2	TRBV7-9	TRBJ2-5	NA	18	TGTGCCAGCAGTTCCGGGACTAGCGGGGGGAGATACCAAGAGACCCAGTACTTC	CASSSGTSGGRYQETQYF
TRBD2	TRBV29-1	TRBJ2-1	NA	14	TGCAGCGTTTCCGGGACTAGCGTATACAATGAGCAGTTCTTC	CSVSGTSVYNEQFF
TRBD1	TRBV7-4	TRBJ2-2	NA	15	TGTGCCAGAGGGGGCAGGCTATCGAACACCGGGGAGCTGTTTTTT	CARGGRLSNTGELFF
TRBD1	TRBV7-2	TRBJ2-7	NA	14	TGTGCCAGCAGCAGAGACAGGGGCTCCTACGAGCAGTACTTC	CASSRDRGSYEQYF
NA	TRBV2	TRBJ2-7	NA	15	TGTGCCAGCAGTGAACTTCAGCAGGGGCGGTACGAGCAGTACTTC	CASSELQQGRYEQYF
NA	TRBV6-5	TRBJ1-6	NA	15	TGTGCCAGCAGTTACTCGACACAGGGAACTTCACCCCTCCACTTT	CASSYSTQGTSPLHF
TRBD1	TRBV2	TRBJ2-1	NA	15	TGTGCCAGCAGTCCGCGACAGGGGGCCTACAATGAGCAGTTCTTC	CASSPRQGAYNEQFF
TRBD1	TRBV6-5	TRBJ1-1	many	13	TGTGCCAGCAGGGGACAGCTTAACACTGAAGCTTTCTTT	CASRGQLNTEAFF
NA	TRBV15	TRBJ1-5	NA	15	TGTGCCACCAGCAGAGATCAGGGAAACAATCAGCCCCAGCATTTT	CATSRDQGNNQPQHF
NA	TRBV15	TRBJ1-5	few	15	TGTGCCACCAGCACCAACGACAGGCGCCGCCAGCCCCAGCATTTT	CATSTNDRRRQPQHF
TRBD1	TRBV29-1	TRBJ2-3	NA	14	TGCAGCGTTGGGTGGGGACAGCCCGCTGATACGCAGTATTTT	CSVGWGQPADTQYF
NA	TRBV7-3	TRBJ2-7	NA	15	TGTGCCAGCAGCTCGACTCTGGGTGGAACCTACGAGCAGTACTTC	CASSSTLGGTYEQYF
TRBD1	TRBV6-5	TRBJ1-2	NA	12	TGTGCCACAACGACAGGGAACTATGGCTACACCTTC	CATTTGNYGYTF
NA	TRBV7-6	TRBJ2-7	NA	14	TGTGCCAGCAGCTCACCGGGACACCCTTACGAGCAGTACTTC	CASSSPGHPYEQYF
NA	TRBV6-5	TRBJ2-5	once	14	TGTGCCAGCAGTACCTCGAGGGACCAAGAGACCCAGTACTTC	CASSTSRDQETQYF
TRBD1	TRBV6-5	TRBJ1-5	many	14	TGTGCCAGCAGCCTTACAGGGGGCGGGCAGCCCCAGCATTTT	CASSLTGGGQPQHF
TRBD2	TRBV7-2	TRBJ2-7	NA	15	TGTGCCAGCAGCTTTAGCGGGGCCACGTCGGGTGAGCAGTACTTC	CASSFSGATSGEQYF
TRBD2	TRBV4-3	TRBJ2-2	many	18	TGCGCCAGCAGCCAAGGACTAGCGGGAGGGCCGAACACCGGGGAGCTGTTTTTT	CASSQGLAGGPNTGELFF
TRBD1	TRBV9	TRBJ2-1	NA	16	TGTGCCAGCAGCCCCAAGGACAGGGGGCGCGACAATGAGCAGTTCTTC	CASSPKDRGRDNEQFF
NA	TRBV11-3	TRBJ1-5	NA	14	TGTGCCAGCAGCGTCGACAGCAGCAATCAGCCCCAGCATTTT	CASSVDSSNQPQHF
NA	TRBV9	TRBJ2-1	NA	16	TGTGCCAGCAGCGCCTCCGGGTCCCGCGGGTCCAATGAGCAGTTCTTC	CASSASGSRGSNEQFF
NA	TRBV7-6	TRBJ2-5	NA	15	TGTGCCAGCAGTCTAACGGCGGTTAGGCGTGAGACCCAGTACTTC	CASSLTAVRRETQYF
TRBD1	TRBV25-1	TRBJ1-1	NA	15	TGTGCCACCACCCGTACAGGGGGCCAAGTCACTGAAGCTTTCTTT	CATTRTGGQVTEAFF
NA	TRBV30	TRBJ1-6	NA	15	TGTGCCTGGAGTGTACCTTTAGGAGGAATTTCACCCCTCCACTTT	CAWSVPLGGISPLHF
TRBD2	TRBV5-6	TRBJ2-1	NA	16	TGTGCCAGCAGCTTTCCCCCGACTAGCGGTTTTCGGGAGCAGTTCTTC	CASSFPPTSGFREQFF
TRBD2	TRBV2	TRBJ2-7	medium-sized	15	TGTGCCTCACGCCGGGGGACTAGCGGCACCTACGAGCAGTACTTC	CASRRGTSGTYEQYF
TRBD2	TRBV11-2	TRBJ2-7	NA	17	TGTGCCAGCGCCCCCCGACTAGCGGGGGGCTCCCCCTACGAGCAGTACTTC	CASAPRLAGGSPYEQYF
NA	TRBV14	TRBJ1-3	NA	14	TGTGCCAGCAGCCAAGTATCATTCCGGAACACCATATATTTT	CASSQVSFRNTIYF
NA	TRBV4-3	TRBJ2-1	NA	11	TGCGCCAGCAGCCTCCGAGGAGAGCAGTTCTTC	CASSLRGEQFF
TRBD1	TRBV19	TRBJ1-5	NA	17	TGTGCCAGTAGTATAGATGGCCCCAGGGGGCTTTTTCAGCCCCAGCATTTT	CASSIDGPRGLFQPQHF
TRBD2	TRBV30	TRBJ2-1	NA	15	TGTGCCTGGAGGAGGGGACTAGTCGCAGACTATGAGCAGTTCTTC	CAWRRGLVADYEQFF
NA	TRBV21-1	TRBJ2-7	NA	18	TGTGCCAGCAGCATATTACCTATTAGCGGGAGAATCTCCTACGAGCAGTACTTC	CASSILPISGRISYEQYF
NA	TRBV6-5	TRBJ2-7	NA	15	TGTGCCAGCAGTTATGACAGTGGTAGCTCCTACGAGCAGTACTTC	CASSYDSGSSYEQYF
TRBD1	TRBV5-4	TRBJ2-7	NA	15	TGTGCCAGCAGCCCCCGACAGGGAAGCTCCTACGAGCAGTACTTC	CASSPRQGSSYEQYF
NA	TRBV7-3	TRBJ1-1	NA	13	TGTGCCAGCAGCTCCGGGTCAAACACTGAAGCTTTCTTT	CASSSGSNTEAFF
TRBD1	TRBV7-9	TRBJ1-2	NA	13	TGTGCCAGCTCCTCGGGACAGGGGTATGGCTACACCTTC	CASSSGQGYGYTF
TRBD2	TRBV2	TRBJ2-7	NA	15	TGTGCCAGCAGAGAACTAGCGGGGGGGCGGTACGAGCAGTACTTC	CASRELAGGRYEQYF
TRBD1	TRBV5-6	TRBJ1-6	NA	16	TGTGCCAGCAGCTTGCTGGGACAGGGTTACAATTCACCCCTCCACTTT	CASSLLGQGYNSPLHF
NA	TRBV19	TRBJ1-1	few	13	TGTGCCAGTAGTATTCGAGAGAACACTGAAGCTTTCTTT	CASSIRENTEAFF
NA	TRBV19	TRBJ2-6	NA	16	TGTGCCAGTAGTATTTCCCCGAGCTCTGGGGCCAACGTCCTGACTTTC	CASSISPSSGANVLTF
NA	TRBV5-1	TRBJ2-3	NA	10	TGCGCCGCCGGTCCAGATACGCAGTATTTT	CAAGPDTQYF
NA	TRBV4-1	TRBJ2-7	NA	16	TGCGCCAGCAGCCAGATGGGCCCAATCCTTTCCTACGAGCAGTACTTC	CASSQMGPILSYEQYF
NA	TRBV15	TRBJ2-1	NA	16	TGTGCCACCAGCAGAGGTTTGGGGGGGCGGTACAATGAGCAGTTCTTC	CATSRGLGGRYNEQFF
TRBD1	TRBV30	TRBJ2-2	NA	14	TGTGCCTGGAGTGGCCGGGACAGCACCGGGGAGCTGTTTTTT	CAWSGRDSTGELFF
NA	TRBV12-1	TRBJ1-6	NA	16	TGTGCCAGCAGCGGGGGACTGAGCTCCTATAATTCACCCCTCCACTTT	CASSGGLSSYNSPLHF
TRBD1	TRBV7-3	TRBJ2-1	NA	16	TGTGCCAGCAGCCCTCAGACAGGGATCAGTAACAATGAGCAGTTCTTC	CASSPQTGISNNEQFF
TRBD1	TRBV7-8	TRBJ1-2	once	15	TGTGCCAGCAGCTTAGACCCGGGGACAGGGAAGAGCTACACCTTC	CASSLDPGTGKSYTF
TRBD1	TRBV5-8	TRBJ2-7	NA	15	TGTGCCAGCAACCTTGGGGGGACAGGAGCCTACGAGCAGTACTTC	CASNLGGTGAYEQYF
NA	TRBV7-3	TRBJ2-1	once	14	TGTGCCAGCAGCTTCGGCGGGACCCTAAATGAGCAGTTCTTC	CASSFGGTLNEQFF